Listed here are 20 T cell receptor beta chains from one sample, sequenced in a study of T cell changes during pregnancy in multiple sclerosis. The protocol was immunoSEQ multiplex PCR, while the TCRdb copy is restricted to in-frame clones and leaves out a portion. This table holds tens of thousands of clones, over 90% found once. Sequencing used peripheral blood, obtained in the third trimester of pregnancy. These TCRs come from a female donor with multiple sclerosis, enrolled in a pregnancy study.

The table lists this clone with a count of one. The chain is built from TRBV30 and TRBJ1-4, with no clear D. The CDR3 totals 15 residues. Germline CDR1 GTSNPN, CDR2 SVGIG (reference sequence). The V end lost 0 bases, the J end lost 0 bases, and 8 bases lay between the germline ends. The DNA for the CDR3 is TGTGCCTGGAGTGTACACAAGTCAACTAATGAAAAACTGTTTTTT. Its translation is CAWSVHKSTNEKLFF.

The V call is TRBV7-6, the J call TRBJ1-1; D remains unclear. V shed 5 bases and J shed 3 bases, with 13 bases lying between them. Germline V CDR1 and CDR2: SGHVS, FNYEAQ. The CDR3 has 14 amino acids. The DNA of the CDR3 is TGTGCCAGCAGCACGGGAGCGGAGGACACTGAAGCTTTCTTT. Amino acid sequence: CASSTGAEDTEAFF.

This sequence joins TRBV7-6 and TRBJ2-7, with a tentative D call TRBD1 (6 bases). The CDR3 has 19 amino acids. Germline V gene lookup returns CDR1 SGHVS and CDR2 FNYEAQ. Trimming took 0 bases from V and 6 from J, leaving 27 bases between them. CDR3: CASSLARYGGGLVQAEQYF. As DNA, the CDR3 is TGTGCCAGCAGCTTAGCGCGATATGGGGGCGGATTAGTCCAAGCCGAGCAGTACTTC.

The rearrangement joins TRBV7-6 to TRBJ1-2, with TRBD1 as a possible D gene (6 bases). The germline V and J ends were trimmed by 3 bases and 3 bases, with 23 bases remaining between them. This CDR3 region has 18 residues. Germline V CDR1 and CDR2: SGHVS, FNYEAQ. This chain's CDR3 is CASSFGTRTVPSDYGYTF. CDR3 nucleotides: TGTGCCAGCAGCTTTGGAACCCGGACAGTGCCGTCGGACTATGGCTACACCTTC.

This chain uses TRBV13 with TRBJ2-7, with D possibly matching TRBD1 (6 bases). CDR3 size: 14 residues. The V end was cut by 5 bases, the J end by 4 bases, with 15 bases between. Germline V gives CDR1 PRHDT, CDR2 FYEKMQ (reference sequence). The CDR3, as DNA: TGTGCCAGCAGCGGAGAGGGGGATAAGTACGAGCAGTACTTC. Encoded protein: CASSGEGDKYEQYF.

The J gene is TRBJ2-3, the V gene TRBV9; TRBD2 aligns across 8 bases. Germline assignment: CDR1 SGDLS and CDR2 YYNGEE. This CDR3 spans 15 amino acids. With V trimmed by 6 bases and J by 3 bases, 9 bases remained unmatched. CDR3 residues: CASTSAGGSTDTQYF. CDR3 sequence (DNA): TGTGCCAGCACCTCGGCGGGGGGATCGACAGATACGCAGTATTTT.

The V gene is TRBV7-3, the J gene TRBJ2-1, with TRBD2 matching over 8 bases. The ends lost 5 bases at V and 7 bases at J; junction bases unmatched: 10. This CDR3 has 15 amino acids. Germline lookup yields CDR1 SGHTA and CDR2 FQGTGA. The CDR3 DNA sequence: TGTGCCAGCAGCGTTAGCGGGACGGCCCTAAATGAGCAGTTCTTC. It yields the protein CASSVSGTALNEQFF.

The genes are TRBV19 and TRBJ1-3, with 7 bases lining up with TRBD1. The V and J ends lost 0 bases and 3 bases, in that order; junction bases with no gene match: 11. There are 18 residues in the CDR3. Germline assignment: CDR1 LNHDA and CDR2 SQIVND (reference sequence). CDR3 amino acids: CASSIEKGASIRGNTIYF. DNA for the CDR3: TGTGCCAGTAGTATAGAAAAGGGGGCCTCGATTCGTGGAAACACCATATATTTT.

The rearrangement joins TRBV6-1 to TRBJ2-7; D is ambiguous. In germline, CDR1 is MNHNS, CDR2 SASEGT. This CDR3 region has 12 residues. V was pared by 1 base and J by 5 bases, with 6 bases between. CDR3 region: CASSEGQNEQYF. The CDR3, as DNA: TGTGCCAGCAGTGAAGGGCAGAACGAGCAGTACTTC.

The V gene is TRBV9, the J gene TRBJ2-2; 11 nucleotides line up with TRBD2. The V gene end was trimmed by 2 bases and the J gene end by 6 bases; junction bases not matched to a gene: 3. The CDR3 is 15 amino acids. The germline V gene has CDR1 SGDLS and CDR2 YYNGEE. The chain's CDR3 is CASSVSGGGPGELFF. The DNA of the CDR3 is TGTGCCAGCAGCGTTAGCGGGGGGGGTCCCGGGGAGCTGTTTTTT.

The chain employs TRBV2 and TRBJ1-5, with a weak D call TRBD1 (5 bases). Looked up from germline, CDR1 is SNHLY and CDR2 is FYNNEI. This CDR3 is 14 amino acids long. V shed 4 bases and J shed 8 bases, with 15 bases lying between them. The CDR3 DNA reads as TGTGCCAGCAGTGTCGGGGGGGGAAGGGAGCCCCAGCATTTT. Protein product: CASSVGGGREPQHF.

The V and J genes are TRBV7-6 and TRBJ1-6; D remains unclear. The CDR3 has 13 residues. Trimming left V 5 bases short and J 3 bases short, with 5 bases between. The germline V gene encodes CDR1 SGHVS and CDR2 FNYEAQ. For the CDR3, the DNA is TGTGCCAGCAGCACAAACTATAATTCACCCCTCCACTTT. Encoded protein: CASSTNYNSPLHF. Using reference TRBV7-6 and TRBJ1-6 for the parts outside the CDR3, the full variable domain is GAGVSQSPRYKVTKRGQDVALRCDPISGHVSLYWYRQALGQGPEFLTYFNYEAQQDKSGLPNDRFSAERPEGSISTLTIQRTEQRDSAMYRCASSTNYNSPLHFGNGTRLTVT.

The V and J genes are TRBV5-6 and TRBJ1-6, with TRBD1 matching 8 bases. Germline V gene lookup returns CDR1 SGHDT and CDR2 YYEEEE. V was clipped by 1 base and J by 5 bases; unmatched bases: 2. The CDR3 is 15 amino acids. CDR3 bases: TGTGCCAGCAGCTTGACGGACAGGGATAATTCACCCCTCCACTTT. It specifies CASSLTDRDNSPLHF.

The CDR3 loop reads CSVEGQAYEQYF. CDR3 DNA: TGCAGCGTTGAGGGACAGGCCTACGAGCAGTACTTC. The rearrangement links TRBV29-1 to TRBJ2-7; 8 bases line up with TRBD1. With V trimmed by 3 bases and J by 2 bases, 0 bases remained unmatched. CDR3 length: 12 amino acids. Germline CDR1 and CDR2: SQVTM and ANQGSEA.

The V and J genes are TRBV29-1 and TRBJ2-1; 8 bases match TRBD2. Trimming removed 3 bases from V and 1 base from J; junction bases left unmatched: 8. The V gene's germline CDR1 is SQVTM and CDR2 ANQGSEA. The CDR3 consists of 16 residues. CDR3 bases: TGCAGCGTTGAGACGGCTAGCGGGCCGTCCTACAATGAGCAGTTCTTC. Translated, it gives CSVETASGPSYNEQFF.

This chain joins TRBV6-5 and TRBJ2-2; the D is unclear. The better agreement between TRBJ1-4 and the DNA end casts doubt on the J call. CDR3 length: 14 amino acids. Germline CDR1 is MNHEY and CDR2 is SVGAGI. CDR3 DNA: TGTGCCAGCAGCGCCTCGGCGGAGACCCAAAAACTGTTTTTT. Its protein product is CASSASAETQKLFF.

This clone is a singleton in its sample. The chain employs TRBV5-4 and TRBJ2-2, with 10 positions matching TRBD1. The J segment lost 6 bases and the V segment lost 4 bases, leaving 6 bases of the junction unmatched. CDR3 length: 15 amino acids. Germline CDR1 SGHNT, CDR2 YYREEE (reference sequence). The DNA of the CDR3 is TGTGCCAGCAGCCAAAGACAGGGGGCGTCCGGGGAGCTGTTTTTT. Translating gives CASSQRQGASGELFF.

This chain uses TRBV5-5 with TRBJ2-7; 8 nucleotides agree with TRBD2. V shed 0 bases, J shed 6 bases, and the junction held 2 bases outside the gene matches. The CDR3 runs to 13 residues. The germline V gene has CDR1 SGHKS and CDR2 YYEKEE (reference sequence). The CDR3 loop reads CASSLGTSSEQYF. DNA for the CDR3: TGTGCCAGCAGCTTGGGGACTAGCTCCGAGCAGTACTTC.

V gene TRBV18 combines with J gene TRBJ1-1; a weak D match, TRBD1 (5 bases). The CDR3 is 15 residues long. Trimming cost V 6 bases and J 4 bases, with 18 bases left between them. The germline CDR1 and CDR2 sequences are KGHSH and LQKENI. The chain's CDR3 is CASSTLKLGGTEAFF. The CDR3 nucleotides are TGTGCCAGCTCCACACTCAAACTGGGGGGCACTGAAGCTTTCTTT. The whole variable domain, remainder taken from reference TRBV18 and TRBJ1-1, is NAGVMQNPRHLVRRRGQEARLRCSPMKGHSHVYWYRQLPEEGLKFMVYLQKENIIDESGMPKERFSAEFPKEGPSILRIQQVVRGDSAAYFCASSTLKLGGTEAFFGQGTRLTVV.

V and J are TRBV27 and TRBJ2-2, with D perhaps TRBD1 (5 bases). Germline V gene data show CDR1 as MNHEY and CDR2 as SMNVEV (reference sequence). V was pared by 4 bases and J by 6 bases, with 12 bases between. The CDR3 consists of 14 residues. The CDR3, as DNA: TGTGCCAGCAGTTCGACGCAGGGTGCCGGGGAGCTGTTTTTT. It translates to CASSSTQGAGELFF.